This T cell receptor beta chain was identified in a study of identical twins. About this clonotype itself: What it recognizes is unknown.

Study-level points and caveats: Interpretation of the results relied on cross-sectional statistical analysis and not on following the same donors. Low generation probability was overrepresented in out-of-frame alpha sequences shared by twins.

There were only healthy Caucasians among the donors. The CDR3 runs to 15 residues. Germline CDR1 SEHNR, CDR2 FQNEAQ (reference sequence). Trimming removed 1 base from V and 3 bases from J; junction bases left unmatched: 6. Template switching added a universal primer site, and cDNA bore unique molecular identifiers. TCRdb reanalysed the 5' RACE reads using MiXCR and keeps one entry per CDR3 protein. The table includes some 660,000 distinct CDR3 sequences, 8.6% detected once. These same data were also listed under a study on yellow fever vaccine responses in identical twins.

The clonotype was recovered from a woman aged 18-29 years in good health. Specimen: PBMCs. The chain combines TRBV7-9 with TRBJ2-7, with TRBD2 identical over 7 bases. The DNA for the CDR3 is TGTGCCAGCAGCTTAGGACTTCGGGAGGACTACGAGCAGTACTTC. This sequence encodes CASSLGLREDYEQYF.